This T cell receptor (beta chain) was profiled in a study of blood T cell repertoires in COVID-19. As for the study in general: T cells, B-cell-depleted T cells, or PBMCs provided the cDNA or gDNA that served as material.

CDR1 is LGHNA and CDR2 is YNFKEQ in the germline V gene. This CDR3 is 17 amino acids long. The junction had 11 bases not matched to a gene; V was cut back by 4 bases and J by 3 bases. Using immunoSEQ multiplex PCR, the repertoire was profiled, and TCRdb retains in-frame clones only, with some absent. The sample yields about 13,000 clones, more than 75% seen once. The chain uses TRBV4-2 and TRBJ2-2; 7 positions match TRBD1. This clonotype was obtained from a human donor in a cohort sampled during active COVID-19. Specimen: peripheral blood. The CDR3 coding sequence is TGTGCCAGCAGCCGAACCCATTGGGACAGAGACACCGGGGAGCTGTTTTTT. This encodes CASSRTHWDRDTGELFF.